Listed here is a single T cell receptor beta chain. The method was immunoSEQ multiplex PCR; TCRdb's version includes in-frame clones alone and lacks a portion of them. The sample yields under 400,000 clones, more than 75% seen once. This entry comes from a study of blood T cell repertoires in COVID-19. Overall study context: Specimens from acute and convalescent COVID-19 originated in the United States, Italy and Spain. In each case, the material was cDNA or gDNA derived from T cells, B-cell-depleted T cells, or PBMCs.

This TCR was recovered from a woman aged 30 to 39 with COVID-19, enrolled during active disease. Specimen: peripheral blood.

CDR3 bases: TGTGCCAGCAGCTTAGTTTTTAGCGGTGCTGAAGCTTTCTTT. Translated, it gives CASSLVFSGAEAFF. This chain connects TRBV7-2 to TRBJ1-1, with D uncertain. The germline V gene encodes CDR1 SGHTA and CDR2 FQGNSA. V was clipped by 1 base and J by 6 bases, with 12 bases between them. The length of the CDR3 is 14 residues. The full variable domain, rest sourced from reference TRBV7-2 and TRBJ1-1, is GAGVSQSPSNKVTEKGKDVELRCDPISGHTALYWYRQSLGQGLEFLIYFQGNSAPDKSGLPSDRFSAERTGGSVSTLTIQRTQQEDSAVYLCASSLVFSGAEAFFGQGTRLTVV.